A single sample gave rise to the 27 T cell receptor beta chains below, sequenced in a study of OX40 agonist ivuxolimab in advanced cancers. Profiling relied on immunoSEQ multiplex PCR, and the TCRdb table lists in-frame clones only, not all of them. The table has under 150,000 clones, about 92% seen once. Sequenced here: CD4+ or CD8+ T cells sorted from blood, sampled in a trial of the OX40 agonist ivuxolimab. The receptor set was obtained from an adult with an advanced solid tumor such as melanoma, head and neck, liver or kidney cancer.

The rearrangement uses TRBV28 and TRBJ1-4; D may be TRBD1 (5 bases). CDR1 and CDR2 (germline): MDHEN, SYDVKM. The CDR3 runs 16 residues. V lost 2 bases and J 0 bases, leaving 10 bases between the germline ends. The CDR3 protein is CASSLDSAATNEKLFF. CDR3 nucleotides: TGTGCCAGCAGTTTAGACAGCGCCGCAACTAATGAAAAACTGTTTTTT.

This clone was counted once. The chain combines TRBV6-5 with TRBJ1-2; no firm D call. CDR3 length equals 14 residues. V lost 2 bases and J 3 bases, leaving 10 bases between the germline ends. In germline, CDR1 is MNHEY, CDR2 SVGAGI. CDR3: CASSYRGTYYGYTF. DNA for the CDR3: TGTGCCAGCAGTTACCGGGGTACCTACTATGGCTACACCTTC.

The rearrangement joins TRBV5-1 to TRBJ2-1, with D maybe TRBD2 (5 bases). The CDR3 loop spans 13 amino acids. Trimming removed 0 bases from V and 7 bases from J, with 8 bases in between. The V gene's germline CDR1 is SGHRS and CDR2 YFSETQ. CDR3 DNA sequence: TGCGCCAGCAGCTTGGCACTAGAAAATGAGCAGTTCTTC. It translates to CASSLALENEQFF.

This clone was observed once. The rearrangement joins TRBV5-1 to TRBJ2-7; TRBD2 agrees at 11 bases. The CDR3 spans 16 residues. With V trimmed by 0 bases and J by 2 bases, 4 bases remained unmatched. The germline V gene encodes CDR1 SGHRS and CDR2 YFSETQ. The CDR3 nucleotides are TGCGCCAGCAGCTTGGAAGTAGCGGGGGGGCCCTACGAGCAGTACTTC. Residues: CASSLEVAGGPYEQYF.

The CDR3 loop is CASSIERSRVRNTIYF. In DNA, the CDR3 is TGTGCCAGTAGTATAGAACGATCCAGGGTAAGGAACACCATATATTTT. This sequence joins TRBV19 and TRBJ1-3, with D possibly TRBD1 on 5 matching bases. Germline V gene data show CDR1 as LNHDA and CDR2 as SQIVND (reference sequence). Trimming removed 0 bases from V and 7 bases from J, with 16 bases in between. CDR3 length equals 16 residues.

The chain employs TRBV9 and TRBJ2-3; the match to TRBD2 covers 9 bases. Germline V lookup: CDR1 SGDLS, CDR2 YYNGEE. V shed 0 bases, J shed 4 bases, and the junction held 6 bases outside the gene matches. The CDR3 runs 16 residues. The CDR3 DNA reads TGTGCCAGCAGCGTAGTGGCGGGGGGGACGGCAGATACGCAGTATTTT. Amino acids: CASSVVAGGTADTQYF.

This chain connects TRBV7-2 to TRBJ1-5; tentatively, D is TRBD1 (5 bases). The CDR3 is made up of 14 amino acids. V was trimmed by 2 bases and J by 5 bases, leaving 10 bases between them. Germline loops: CDR1 SGHTA, CDR2 FQGNSA. DNA of the CDR3: TGTGCCAGCAGCTTACAGGGAGCAGATCAGCCCCAGCATTTT. It codes for CASSLQGADQPQHF. The full variable domain, with the rest looked up from reference TRBV7-2 and TRBJ1-5, is GAGVSQSPSNKVTEKGKDVELRCDPISGHTALYWYRQSLGQGLEFLIYFQGNSAPDKSGLPSDRFSAERTGGSVSTLTIQRTQQEDSAVYLCASSLQGADQPQHFGDGTRLSIL.

This chain uses TRBV28 with TRBJ1-2, with D possibly TRBD1 on 5 matching bases. Germline-derived CDR1 and CDR2 are MDHEN and SYDVKM. V lost 6 bases, J lost 6 bases, and 11 bases lay in between. This CDR3 contains 12 residues. DNA for the CDR3: TGTGCCAGCAGCTGGGGGGAGGATGGCTACACCTTC. Its translation: CASSWGEDGYTF.

This sequence joins TRBV18 and TRBJ1-6; D is ambiguous. The V end was cut by 1 base, the J end by 8 bases, with 9 bases between. The CDR3 has 14 amino acids. Looked up from germline, CDR1 is KGHSH and CDR2 is LQKENI. The CDR3 DNA reads as TGTGCCAGCTCACCACTTCCGGATCATTCACCCCTCCACTTT. Its protein is CASSPLPDHSPLHF. The full variable domain, its missing parts supplied by reference TRBV18 and TRBJ1-6, is NAGVMQNPRHLVRRRGQEARLRCSPMKGHSHVYWYRQLPEEGLKFMVYLQKENIIDESGMPKERFSAEFPKEGPSILRIQQVVRGDSAAYFCASSPLPDHSPLHFGNGTRLTVT.

The count of this clone is one. The genes are TRBV5-1 and TRBJ2-1, with TRBD1 identical over 8 bases. This CDR3 has 15 residues. CDR1 and CDR2 (germline): SGHRS, YFSETQ. V lost 4 bases and J lost 3; bases outside the gene matches: 6. This CDR3 is CASSGVTGDYNEQFF. Here the CDR3 DNA reads TGCGCCAGCAGCGGTGTGACAGGGGACTACAATGAGCAGTTCTTC.

The chain links TRBV18 to TRBJ1-2; TRBD1 agrees at 7 bases. The V gene end was trimmed by 6 bases and the J gene end by 5 bases; junction bases not matched to a gene: 6. The germline V gene has CDR1 KGHSH and CDR2 LQKENI. This CDR3 comprises 13 residues. CDR3 region: CASSRDSQYGYTF. The DNA for the CDR3 is TGTGCCAGCTCTCGGGACAGTCAATATGGCTACACCTTC. The full variable domain, rest sourced from reference TRBV18 and TRBJ1-2, is NAGVMQNPRHLVRRRGQEARLRCSPMKGHSHVYWYRQLPEEGLKFMVYLQKENIIDESGMPKERFSAEFPKEGPSILRIQQVVRGDSAAYFCASSRDSQYGYTFGSGTRLTVV.

The chain combines TRBV11-2 with TRBJ1-3, with 10 bases aligning to TRBD1. Germline loops: CDR1 SGHAT, CDR2 FQNNGV. Trimming cost V 5 bases and J 5 bases; bases outside gene matches: 9. The CDR3 loop spans 16 amino acids. For the CDR3, the DNA is TGTGCCAGCAGCCCAAGCCCGGACAGGGGGAGAAACACCATATATTTT. Protein sequence: CASSPSPDRGRNTIYF.

The genes are TRBV28 and TRBJ1-1; no definite D call. Between the trimmed V and J ends, which lost 7 bases and 11 bases, there was a span of 17 bases. This CDR3 region has 12 residues. Germline-derived CDR1 and CDR2 are MDHEN and SYDVKM. CDR3 DNA sequence: TGTGCCAGCAATAGGGCGTCCACGGAGGCTTTCTTT. It is translated as CASNRASTEAFF. The full variable domain, rest sourced from reference TRBV28 and TRBJ1-1, is DVKVTQSSRYLVKRTGEKVFLECVQDMDHENMFWYRQDPGLGLRLIYFSYDVKMKEKGDIPEGYSVSREKKERFSLILESASTNQTSMYLCASNRASTEAFFGQGTRLTVV.

J is TRBJ1-5 and V is TRBV15, with TRBD1 matching over 12 bases. Germline values: CDR1 LNHNV, CDR2 YYDKDF (reference sequence). With V trimmed by 1 base and J by 7 bases, 5 bases remained unmatched. There are 16 residues in the CDR3. The CDR3 DNA reads TGTGCCACCAGCAGAGGGCGGGACAGGGGGCCACAGCCCCAGCATTTT. Amino acid sequence: CATSRGRDRGPQPQHF.

V and J are TRBV5-6 and TRBJ1-2; tentatively, D is TRBD1 (6 bases). CDR1 and CDR2 (germline): SGHDT, YYEEEE. The CDR3 is made up of 14 amino acids. V was clipped by 6 bases and J by 7 bases, with 19 bases between them. CDR3 loop: CASTTWWGHGGYTF. The CDR3 DNA follows: TGTGCCAGCACCACCTGGTGGGGGCACGGTGGCTACACCTTC.

The V and J genes are TRBV19 and TRBJ2-5, with TRBD1 identical over 8 bases. Trimming at V came to 5 bases and at J to 7 bases, leaving 6 bases not matched to a gene. From germline, CDR1 is LNHDA and CDR2 SQIVND (reference sequence). The CDR3 contains 13 residues. The CDR3 DNA reads as TGTGCCAGTAGTCCCCAGGGGGCAGGGACCCAGTACTTC. Translation gives CASSPQGAGTQYF.

The chain uses TRBV28 and TRBJ2-5; TRBD1 might be the D (5 bases). The CDR3 has 16 amino acids. CDR1 and CDR2 from the germline V gene are MDHEN and SYDVKM. V gave up 6 bases and J gave up 11 bases, with 28 bases separating them. Written as DNA, the CDR3 is TGTGCCAGCAGCCTGTGGGGCACCCCTAGATATGGTGAGCAGTACTTC. Translating it yields CASSLWGTPRYGEQYF.

V gene TRBV6-5 combines with J gene TRBJ1-2; D is unclear. Germline values: CDR1 MNHEY, CDR2 SVGAGI. V was cut by 5 bases and J by 0 bases, with 10 bases left in between. The CDR3 spans 14 residues. Here the CDR3 reads CASSRDTSNYGYTF. The CDR3 nucleotides are TGTGCCAGCAGTCGAGACACCTCTAACTATGGCTACACCTTC.

The V call is TRBV4-2, the J call TRBJ2-1; 8 bases agree with TRBD2. The CDR3 length is 16 residues. Germline CDR1 is LGHNA and CDR2 is YNFKEQ. V was pared by 6 bases and J by 9 bases, with 16 bases of the junction left unmatched. CDR3 amino acids: CASSSPSGSSFSEQFF. The CDR3 nucleotides are TGTGCCAGCAGTTCACCGAGCGGGAGTTCATTTAGTGAGCAGTTCTTC.

The V call is TRBV7-2, the J call TRBJ1-1, with D unresolved. The CDR3 length is 13 residues. Germline loops: CDR1 SGHTA, CDR2 FQGNSA. The V end lost 3 bases, the J end lost 4 bases, and 9 bases lay between the germline ends. CDR3 DNA sequence: TGTGCCAGCAGCTTTGGGCAGATCACTGAAGCTTTCTTT. Translating gives CASSFGQITEAFF.

The rearrangement uses TRBV28 and TRBJ2-5, with TRBD2 matching 12 bases. The V and J ends lost 6 bases and 5 bases, in that order; junction bases with no gene match: 10. Germline V gene data show CDR1 as MDHEN and CDR2 as SYDVKM. This CDR3 spans 16 amino acids. CDR3 region: CASSPRTLAGGETQYF. The CDR3 DNA reads as TGTGCCAGCAGCCCTCGTACGCTAGCGGGAGGGGAGACCCAGTACTTC. Using reference TRBV28 and TRBJ2-5 for the parts outside the CDR3, the full variable domain is DVKVTQSSRYLVKRTGEKVFLECVQDMDHENMFWYRQDPGLGLRLIYFSYDVKMKEKGDIPEGYSVSREKKERFSLILESASTNQTSMYLCASSPRTLAGGETQYFGPGTRLLVL.

The CDR3 is CASSSTRTEYEQYF. The CDR3, as DNA: TGTGCCAGCTCATCGACTAGAACCGAATACGAGCAGTACTTC. This sequence joins TRBV18 and TRBJ2-7; tentative D call: TRBD2 (6 bases). This CDR3 is 14 amino acids long. CDR1 and CDR2 (germline): KGHSH, LQKENI. Trimming stripped 5 bases from V and 4 bases from J, with 15 bases between.

This clone was detected a few times. This chain uses TRBV29-1 with TRBJ1-1, with a possible D match to TRBD1 (5 bases). The V end lost 4 bases, the J end lost 0 bases, and 6 bases lay between the germline ends. Germline CDR1 SQVTM, CDR2 ANQGSEA. CDR3 length: 12 amino acids. The CDR3 bases are TGCAGCGTTGGACAGATGAACACTGAAGCTTTCTTT. Translation: CSVGQMNTEAFF.

The chain joins TRBV30 to TRBJ2-1; D unclear. Germline V CDR1 and CDR2: GTSNPN, SVGIG (reference sequence). The CDR3 totals 14 residues. V was pared by 1 base and J by 3 bases, with 10 bases between. The CDR3 spells CAWSDKRLYNEQFF. The DNA of the CDR3 is TGTGCCTGGAGTGATAAGCGCCTCTACAATGAGCAGTTCTTC.

The V gene is TRBV6-4, the J gene TRBJ2-7; D is unresolved. This CDR3 comprises 12 residues. The V gene's germline CDR1 is MRHNA and CDR2 SNTAGT. The V end was cut by 7 bases, the J end by 4 bases, with 11 bases between. The CDR3, as DNA: TGTGCCAGCATGGCAGAGAGTTACGAGCAGTACTTC. Translating gives CASMAESYEQYF.

This clone has just one count. CDR3 bases: TGTGCCAGCAGCTTCGGGTCGGAGACCCAGTACTTC. Protein: CASSFGSETQYF. The chain employs TRBV7-9 and TRBJ2-5; no clear D gene. The germline CDR1 and CDR2 sequences are SEHNR and FQNEAQ (reference sequence). The CDR3 consists of 12 residues. V lost 3 bases and J lost 5, with 7 bases in between.

The rearrangement links TRBV25-1 to TRBJ1-2, with D possibly being TRBD1 (6 bases). V was cut by 3 bases and J by 6 bases, with 14 bases left in between. Germline loops: CDR1 MGHDK, CDR2 SYGVNS. The CDR3 consists of 14 residues. The CDR3 sequence: CASSDSKGGHGYTF. DNA for the CDR3: TGTGCCAGCAGTGACTCTAAGGGGGGACATGGCTACACCTTC.